What follows are 30 T cell receptor beta chains derived from one specimen sequenced in a study of shared T cell receptors in the human thymus. TCRdb keeps only in-frame clones here, not all; method: immunoSEQ multiplex PCR. The sample has 540,000 or so clones, about 84% seen once. The same data also went into a second study, on human thymus T cells.

Sequencing was performed on thymocytes. The receptors were gathered from a boy under two years old with a congenital heart defect.

The CDR3: CASSPWDSFTEQYF. Written as DNA, the CDR3 is TGTGCCAGCAGCCCGTGGGACTCCTTTACCGAGCAGTACTTC. This chain uses TRBV5-6 with TRBJ2-7; D may be TRBD2 (6 bases). Germline loops: CDR1 SGHDT, CDR2 YYEEEE. The CDR3 spans 14 residues. Trimming removed 4 bases from V and 6 bases from J, with 17 bases in between.

The chain employs TRBV6-1 and TRBJ2-7, with 9 bases identical to TRBD1. The CDR3 covers 14 residues. Germline V gives CDR1 MNHNS, CDR2 SASEGT. Trimming removed 6 bases from V and 5 bases from J; junction bases left unmatched: 8. For the CDR3, the DNA is TGTGCCAGCAGGACGGACAGGGGCGGCCACGAGCAGTACTTC. It yields the protein CASRTDRGGHEQYF.

This chain uses TRBV7-9 with TRBJ2-1, with 8 bases that match TRBD2. CDR3 length: 17 residues. Germline CDR1 is SEHNR and CDR2 is FQNEAQ (reference sequence). Losses at the gene ends were 0 bases for V and 10 bases for J; bases not matched to a gene: 14. CDR3 coding DNA: TGTGCCAGCAGCTTAGCGTGGACGGGAGGGCCACCCTTGGAGCAGTTCTTC. It specifies CASSLAWTGGPPLEQFF.

The rearrangement uses TRBV19 and TRBJ2-6; 7 nucleotides agree with TRBD1. Germline lookup yields CDR1 LNHDA and CDR2 SQIVND (reference sequence). CDR3 length equals 21 residues. V dropped 3 bases and J dropped 0; count of bases not matched to a gene: 17. Here the CDR3 reads CASSITRVGDSLFSGANVLTF. For the CDR3, the DNA is TGTGCCAGTAGTATTACGAGGGTCGGGGACAGCCTTTTCTCTGGGGCCAACGTCCTGACTTTC.

V and J are TRBV27 and TRBJ1-3; possibly TRBD1 for D (5 bases). The length of the CDR3 is 17 residues. CDR1 and CDR2 (germline): MNHEY, SMNVEV (reference sequence). The ends were cut back, 2 bases at V and 2 bases at J, with 16 bases in the middle. The CDR3 here is CASSLRAGLGPGNTIYF. In DNA form, the CDR3 reads TGTGCCAGCAGTTTACGGGCAGGGTTAGGCCCTGGAAACACCATATATTTT.

This sequence joins TRBV7-2 and TRBJ2-7; the match to TRBD2 covers 8 bases. The CDR3 is made up of 16 amino acids. With 1 base clipped from V and 3 bases from J, the junction kept 8 bases outside the gene matches. The germline CDR1 and CDR2 sequences are SGHTA and FQGNSA. The CDR3 sequence is CASSLETSGTFYEQYF. CDR3 DNA sequence: TGTGCCAGCAGCTTAGAAACTAGCGGTACCTTCTACGAGCAGTACTTC.

This chain links TRBV30 with TRBJ2-2; D unresolved. CDR3 length equals 13 residues. Trimming removed 2 bases from V and 4 bases from J, with 8 bases in between. In germline, CDR1 is GTSNPN, CDR2 SVGIG (reference sequence). The CDR3 nucleotides are TGTGCCTGGAGTCGTTCAGGCACCGGGGAGCTGTTTTTT. Protein product: CAWSRSGTGELFF.

The chain has TRBV11-2 and TRBJ2-2, with 10 bases lining up with TRBD2. This CDR3 has 17 amino acids. In germline, CDR1 is SGHAT, CDR2 FQNNGV. The trim removed 0 bases at V and 4 bases at J, leaving 5 bases unmatched. The chain's CDR3 is CASSLDSSGGPTGELFF. As DNA, the CDR3 is TGTGCCAGCAGCTTAGATTCTAGCGGGGGACCCACCGGGGAGCTGTTTTTT.

CDR3 sequence: CASSIDPASGSSRRRSYNEQFF. In DNA, the CDR3 is TGTGCCAGTAGTATAGATCCGGCTAGCGGGAGTAGTCGACGAAGATCCTACAATGAGCAGTTCTTC. This chain uses TRBV19 with TRBJ2-1; the match to TRBD2 covers 10 bases. The germline gives CDR1 LNHDA, CDR2 SQIVND (reference sequence). The CDR3 is 22 amino acids. Trimming cost V 0 bases and J 1 base; bases outside gene matches: 18.

V is TRBV10-1 and J is TRBJ1-1; 7 bases map to TRBD1. The V gene's germline CDR1 is WNHNN and CDR2 SYGVQD (reference sequence). This CDR3 has 15 amino acids. The junction had 8 bases not matched to a gene; V was cut back by 5 bases and J by 2 bases. CDR3 in DNA: TGCGCCAGCAGTATTGACAGGGCGCGAAACACTGAAGCTTTCTTT. Amino acid sequence: CASSIDRARNTEAFF.

The V gene is TRBV9, the J gene TRBJ1-4, with D possibly TRBD1 on 5 matching bases. The CDR3 has 15 amino acids. Germline-derived CDR1 and CDR2 are SGDLS and YYNGEE. V was pared by 1 base and J by 5 bases, with 12 bases between. The CDR3 loop reads CASSVQGSRNEKLFF. The CDR3 coding sequence is TGTGCCAGCAGCGTACAGGGCAGTCGCAATGAAAAACTGTTTTTT.

The chain joins TRBV6-1 to TRBJ1-3, with D perhaps TRBD1 (6 bases). CDR3 length: 16 amino acids. Germline CDR1 and CDR2: MNHNS and SASEGT. The V and J ends lost 2 bases and 4 bases respectively, with 15 bases between them. The CDR3 reads CASSEFQGSTGNTIYF. CDR3 nucleotides: TGTGCCAGCAGTGAATTTCAGGGGTCGACAGGAAACACCATATATTTT.

The V gene is TRBV11-1, the J gene TRBJ2-7; 9 positions agree with TRBD1. The CDR3 sequence is 15 residues long. Germline V gene sequence: CDR1 SGHAT, CDR2 FQDESV (reference sequence). J lost 3 bases, V lost 4 bases, and 7 bases had no gene match. CDR3 region: CASSCSGQGVYEQYF. In nucleotides, the CDR3 is TGTGCCAGCAGCTGCTCGGGACAGGGCGTCTACGAGCAGTACTTC.

The chain combines TRBV5-4 with TRBJ1-5; 9 bases map to TRBD1. CDR1 SGHNT and CDR2 YYREEE come from the germline V gene (reference sequence). The CDR3 is 18 amino acids. V trimming: 4 bases; J trimming: 2 bases; junction bases outside the gene matches: 13. In nucleotides, the CDR3 is TGTGCCAGCAGCGAGACCCCGGGACAGGGAGAGGGCAATCAGCCCCAGCATTTT. This encodes CASSETPGQGEGNQPQHF.

J is TRBJ2-1 and V is TRBV11-1; TRBD2 agrees at 8 bases. CDR3 length: 13 amino acids. The trim removed 3 bases at V and 12 bases at J, leaving 7 bases unmatched. The V gene's germline CDR1 is SGHAT and CDR2 FQDESV (reference sequence). In DNA, the CDR3 is TGTGCCAGCAGCTTCCTTAGCGGGAAAACGCAGTTCTTC. As protein: CASSFLSGKTQFF.

In DNA form, the CDR3 reads TGTGCCAGCAGCCCCCCCGGGACAGGGCACACTGAAGCTTTCTTT. Its translation: CASSPPGTGHTEAFF. The chain links TRBV7-6 to TRBJ1-1, with 9 bases that match TRBD1. Germline trimming cut 5 bases from V and 3 bases from J; bases unmatched to any gene: 7. The CDR3 length is 15 residues. Germline V gives CDR1 SGHVS, CDR2 FNYEAQ.

V is TRBV19 and J is TRBJ2-6; 7 nucleotides match TRBD1. The CDR3 extends over 19 amino acids. Germline V gene lookup returns CDR1 LNHDA and CDR2 SQIVND (reference sequence). Trimming cost V 5 bases and J 0 bases; bases outside gene matches: 13. This CDR3 reads CASSLLGQDQFSGANVLTF. CDR3 DNA: TGTGCCAGTAGTTTGCTTGGACAGGACCAGTTCTCTGGGGCCAACGTCCTGACTTTC.

CDR3 bases: TGTGCCAGCAGCTTAGTTGGTAGCGAGCCGAACACCGGGGAGCTGTTTTTT. Translation gives CASSLVGSEPNTGELFF. The J gene is TRBJ2-2, the V gene TRBV7-9, with D perhaps matching TRBD2 (5 bases). CDR1 and CDR2 (germline): SEHNR, FQNEAQ (reference sequence). The CDR3 covers 17 residues. V gave up 1 base and J gave up 0 bases, with 12 bases separating them.

The chain employs TRBV7-6 and TRBJ2-2, with 9 bases fitting TRBD1. This CDR3 is 15 amino acids long. V gave up 4 bases and J gave up 6 bases; unmatched junction bases: 6. Germline-derived CDR1 and CDR2 are SGHVS and FNYEAQ. CDR3 amino acids: CASSWEGTGSGELFF. The DNA of the CDR3 is TGTGCCAGCAGCTGGGAGGGGACAGGGTCCGGGGAGCTGTTTTTT.

V gene TRBV5-1 combines with J gene TRBJ2-3; 9 nucleotides agree with TRBD2. Trimming removed 0 bases from V and 4 bases from J; junction bases left unmatched: 12. The CDR3 consists of 18 residues. CDR1 is SGHRS, CDR2 YFSETQ, per germline. CDR3 DNA sequence: TGCGCCAGCAGCTTGGCCGGGTTCCAGGCGGGAGGGCCAGATACGCAGTATTTT. Protein: CASSLAGFQAGGPDTQYF.

The J gene is TRBJ2-1, the V gene TRBV27; 8 nucleotides align to TRBD2. CDR3 length: 18 residues. Trimming cost V 3 bases and J 0 bases; bases outside gene matches: 10. Germline loops: CDR1 MNHEY, CDR2 SMNVEV (reference sequence). CDR3 residues: CASSFGLNSGISYNEQFF. The DNA of the CDR3 is TGTGCCAGCAGTTTCGGATTGAATAGCGGGATCTCCTACAATGAGCAGTTCTTC.

DNA of the CDR3: TGTGCCAGCGAAGGGCACAGGGGTCACCTTGGTGTGGGGAACACTGAAGCTTTCTTT. It is translated as CASEGHRGHLGVGNTEAFF. J is TRBJ1-1 and V is TRBV18; 7 bases map to TRBD1. This CDR3 comprises 19 residues. V lost 8 bases, J lost 1 base, and 22 bases stayed unmatched. Germline V gene lookup returns CDR1 KGHSH and CDR2 LQKENI.

The V and J genes are TRBV5-1 and TRBJ2-1; possible D gene TRBD1, 6 bases. Germline CDR1 reads SGHRS; CDR2 reads YFSETQ. There are 14 residues in the CDR3. Trimming took 4 bases from V and 8 from J, leaving 16 bases between them. This CDR3 is CASSTRTASHEQFF. CDR3 sequence (DNA): TGCGCCAGCAGCACACGGACAGCCTCCCATGAGCAGTTCTTC.

This chain links TRBV9 with TRBJ2-1; 7 bases are a match to TRBD1. CDR1 is SGDLS, CDR2 YYNGEE, per germline. V was pared by 3 bases and J by 0 bases, with 15 bases of the junction left unmatched. The length of the CDR3 is 19 residues. The DNA for the CDR3 is TGTGCCAGCAGCGACCGGGACAGACTAACTGTAAGCTCCTACAATGAGCAGTTCTTC. This sequence encodes CASSDRDRLTVSSYNEQFF.

V usage is TRBV28 and J usage is TRBJ2-2, with 7 positions matching TRBD2. Germline trimming cut 2 bases from V and 5 bases from J; bases unmatched to any gene: 8. CDR1 is MDHEN and CDR2 is SYDVKM in the germline V gene. The CDR3 length is 16 residues. The DNA of the CDR3 is TGTGCCAGCAGTTTAGTGGCGGGAGAGGTGACCGGGGAGCTGTTTTTT. The encoded protein is CASSLVAGEVTGELFF. The whole variable domain, remainder taken from reference TRBV28 and TRBJ2-2, is DVKVTQSSRYLVKRTGEKVFLECVQDMDHENMFWYRQDPGLGLRLIYFSYDVKMKEKGDIPEGYSVSREKKERFSLILESASTNQTSMYLCASSLVAGEVTGELFFGEGSRLTVL.

V and J are TRBV6-5 and TRBJ1-2; TRBD1 matches 7 bases. V shed 0 bases, J shed 7 bases, and the junction held 11 bases outside the gene matches. The CDR3 loop spans 16 amino acids. CDR1 and CDR2 (germline): MNHEY, SVGAGI. CDR3 nucleotide sequence: TGTGCCAGCAGTTACTCGATTAGGGGGCGGCTCGGTGGCTACACCTTC. Translated: CASSYSIRGRLGGYTF.

J is TRBJ2-7 and V is TRBV13, with 8 bases matching TRBD2. The CDR3 length is 18 residues. Germline V gene lookup returns CDR1 PRHDT and CDR2 FYEKMQ (reference sequence). Losses at the gene ends were 4 bases for V and 4 bases for J; bases not matched to a gene: 18. In DNA, the CDR3 is TGTGCCAGCAGCTCAGAGGGGGATAGAAGCGGGAGTTCGTACGAGCAGTACTTC. Its translation: CASSSEGDRSGSSYEQYF.

In its sample, this clone was seen a few times. The chain combines TRBV10-2 with TRBJ1-3, with a tentative D call TRBD1 (6 bases). The CDR3 has 13 amino acids. Germline CDR1 and CDR2: WSHSY and SAAADI. Trimming left V 7 bases short and J 2 bases short, with 9 bases between. CDR3 sequence (DNA): TGCGCCAGCAAGGGGGTGCCTGGAAACACCATATATTTT. Translated: CASKGVPGNTIYF.

The chain uses TRBV9 and TRBJ1-2; 7 nucleotides align to TRBD1. Trimming cost V 2 bases and J 5 bases; bases outside gene matches: 21. The length of the CDR3 is 19 residues. Germline-derived CDR1 and CDR2 are SGDLS and YYNGEE. The CDR3 sequence is CASSVGRFGKTGDDYGYTF. In DNA, the CDR3 is TGTGCCAGCAGCGTGGGAAGGTTTGGGAAAACAGGGGATGATTATGGCTACACCTTC.

The CDR3 sequence is CASSRGTSGRSSYNEQFF. Written as DNA, the CDR3 is TGCGCCAGCAGCAGGGGGACTAGCGGGAGGAGCTCCTACAATGAGCAGTTCTTC. J is TRBJ2-1 and V is TRBV5-1; TRBD2 matches at 15 bases. The germline gives CDR1 SGHRS, CDR2 YFSETQ. V shed 4 bases, J shed 0 bases, and the junction held 5 bases outside the gene matches. The CDR3 contains 18 residues.